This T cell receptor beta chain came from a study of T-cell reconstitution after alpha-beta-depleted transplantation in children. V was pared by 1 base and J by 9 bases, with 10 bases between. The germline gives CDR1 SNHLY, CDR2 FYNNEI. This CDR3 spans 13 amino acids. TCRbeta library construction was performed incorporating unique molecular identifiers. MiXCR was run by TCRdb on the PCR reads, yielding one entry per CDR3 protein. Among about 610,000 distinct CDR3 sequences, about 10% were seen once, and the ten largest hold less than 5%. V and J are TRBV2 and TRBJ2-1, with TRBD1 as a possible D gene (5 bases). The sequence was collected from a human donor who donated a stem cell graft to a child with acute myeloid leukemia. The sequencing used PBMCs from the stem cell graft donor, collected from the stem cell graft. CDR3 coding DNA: TGTGCCAGCAGTGAAGTCCAGGGCAGTGAGCAGTTCTTC. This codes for CASSEVQGSEQFF.